What follows describes a single T cell receptor (beta chain). This sample stems from a study of Ad26.COV2.S vaccination and SARS-CoV-2 variants. This CDR3 region has 15 residues. The germline CDR1 and CDR2 sequences are SQVTM and ANQGSEA. Deletions cut 5 bases from V and 4 bases from J, with 20 bases between. Treatment specified: roughly 20 received Ad26.COV2.S at low or high dose, single or two shots; 5 received placebo; per-sample allocation not given. Sample collection was performed on day 63 after the first vaccine or placebo injection. Measured with immunoSEQ multiplex PCR; TCRdb has only the in-frame clones, and not every one. The sample lists some 350,000 clones, approximately 84% occurring once.

This rearrangement joins TRBV29-1 to TRBJ2-5; possible D gene TRBD1, 6 bases. The clonotype was recovered from a person between 18 and 60 years old who received the Ad26.COV2.S COVID-19 vaccine or a placebo. The sequenced sample was peripheral blood, obtained in a trial of Ad26.COV2.S vaccine versus placebo. The CDR3 DNA is TGCAGCGTTTCCAGGGGTCTTAGGGTGGGAGAGACCCAGTACTTC. Protein product: CSVSRGLRVGETQYF.